The next 24 T cell receptor beta chains were all read from a single sample in a study of blood T cell repertoires in COVID-19. Here immunoSEQ multiplex PCR was the method, and the copy in TCRdb shows in-frame clones only, minus some. The repertoire holds approximately 350,000 clones, with 65% to 90% as singletons. Sequencing was carried out using peripheral blood. These receptors all come from a woman aged 55-70 years with COVID-19, enrolled during active disease.

The chain's CDR3 is CASSLLQDTEAFF. Written as DNA, the CDR3 is TGTGCCAGCAGCTTACTCCAGGACACTGAAGCTTTCTTT. The rearrangement links TRBV7-9 to TRBJ1-1; D is ambiguous. The CDR3 has 13 residues. Germline assignment: CDR1 SEHNR and CDR2 FQNEAQ (reference sequence). The V end lost 2 bases, the J end lost 3 bases, and 7 bases lay between the germline ends.

The rearrangement links TRBV5-5 to TRBJ2-2; 7 bases agree with TRBD1. CDR3 length equals 15 residues. V was clipped by 6 bases and J by 3 bases; unmatched bases: 8. The germline CDR1 and CDR2 sequences are SGHKS and YYEKEE (reference sequence). CDR3 loop: CASTWGQGDTGELFF. CDR3 coding DNA: TGTGCCAGCACCTGGGGGCAGGGGGACACCGGGGAGCTGTTTTTT.

This rearrangement joins TRBV7-9 to TRBJ2-3; 16 nucleotides line up with TRBD2. Trimming took 4 bases from V and 4 from J; bases not matched to a gene: 8. The CDR3 is made up of 18 amino acids. Germline V gene sequence: CDR1 SEHNR, CDR2 FQNEAQ (reference sequence). Here the CDR3 reads CASSSPGTSGGAADTQYF. The CDR3 DNA is TGTGCCAGCAGCTCCCCCGGGACTAGCGGGGGGGCCGCAGATACGCAGTATTTT.

The gene calls are TRBV18 and TRBJ1-1; D ambiguous. V dropped 0 bases and J dropped 5 bases, with 10 bases sitting between them. The CDR3 has 14 residues. Germline CDR1 and CDR2: KGHSH and LQKENI. The CDR3 protein is CASSPPVTRTEAFF. The CDR3 bases are TGTGCCAGCTCACCACCGGTTACTAGGACTGAAGCTTTCTTT.

This rearrangement joins TRBV18 to TRBJ2-5; D gene ambiguous. V was cut by 3 bases and J by 2 bases, with 7 bases left in between. Germline values: CDR1 KGHSH, CDR2 LQKENI. There are 13 residues in the CDR3. The chain's CDR3 is CASSPFTQETQYF. CDR3 nucleotide sequence: TGTGCCAGCTCACCCTTTACTCAAGAGACCCAGTACTTC.

The chain is built from TRBV18 and TRBJ1-3; D is unclear. With 2 bases removed from V and 4 bases from J, the gap between germline ends came to 15 bases. Germline CDR1 reads KGHSH; CDR2 reads LQKENI. The CDR3 has 16 amino acids. Here the CDR3 reads CASSPASRAGGNTIYF. For the CDR3, the DNA is TGTGCCAGCTCACCAGCGTCACGCGCGGGAGGAAACACCATATATTTT.

This clone was found a few times. The chain is built from TRBV7-2 and TRBJ2-1, with D possibly TRBD1 on 6 matching bases. This CDR3 contains 16 residues. Germline lookup yields CDR1 SGHTA and CDR2 FQGNSA. V was shortened by 5 bases and J by 0 bases, with 14 bases between the two germline ends. The CDR3 DNA reads as TGTGCCAGCAGCCCCGAGGGCAGGGGCTCCTACAATGAGCAGTTCTTC. Residues: CASSPEGRGSYNEQFF. Full variable domain (remainder filled in from reference TRBV7-2 and TRBJ2-1): GAGVSQSPSNKVTEKGKDVELRCDPISGHTALYWYRQSLGQGLEFLIYFQGNSAPDKSGLPSDRFSAERTGGSVSTLTIQRTQQEDSAVYLCASSPEGRGSYNEQFFGPGTRLTVL.

This clone was recorded once. The chain recombines TRBV4-1 with TRBJ1-3; 10 positions match TRBD1. Trimming cost V 1 base and J 4 bases; bases outside gene matches: 13. Germline lookup yields CDR1 MGHRA and CDR2 YSYEKL. The CDR3 extends over 19 amino acids. As DNA, the CDR3 is TGCGCCAGCAGCCAAGTCCGACAGGGGGCAGGGGTATCCGGAAACACCATATATTTT. Protein sequence: CASSQVRQGAGVSGNTIYF.

This chain joins TRBV19 and TRBJ2-6; no firm D call. This CDR3 region has 15 residues. The V end was cut by 7 bases, the J end by 0 bases, with 10 bases between. Germline lookup yields CDR1 LNHDA and CDR2 SQIVND (reference sequence). The CDR3 DNA follows: TGTGCCAGTATCACCGCGAACTCTGGGGCCAACGTCCTGACTTTC. It is translated as CASITANSGANVLTF.

The CDR3 is CASSIRGRDSSYEQYF. In nucleotides, the CDR3 is TGTGCCAGTAGTATAAGGGGCCGGGACAGCTCCTACGAGCAGTACTTC. The chain carries TRBV19 and TRBJ2-7; 7 nucleotides match TRBD1. Unmatched junction bases numbered 7, after V lost 2 bases and J lost 0 bases. Germline CDR1 LNHDA, CDR2 SQIVND (reference sequence). The CDR3 is 16 residues long.

This clone came up a few times. The chain is built from TRBV3-1 (or the pseudogene TRBV3-2) and TRBJ1-1; TRBD1 agrees at 7 bases. Germline V lookup: CDR1 LGHDT, CDR2 YNNKEL (reference sequence). Germline trimming cut 1 base from V and 0 bases from J; bases unmatched to any gene: 8. This CDR3 region has 17 residues. CDR3 in DNA: TGTGCCAGCAGCCAAGTCAGGGGACAGTACATGAACACTGAAGCTTTCTTT. This gives the protein CASSQVRGQYMNTEAFF.

This chain links TRBV4-1 with TRBJ2-1; no reliable D call. The CDR3 loop spans 18 amino acids. The germline V and J ends were trimmed by 1 base and 2 bases, with 18 bases remaining between them. The germline V gene has CDR1 MGHRA and CDR2 YSYEKL. CDR3 nucleotide sequence: TGCGCCAGCAGCCAAGTGGGTAGGTGGCAGCGCGCCTACAATGAGCAGTTCTTC. Its translation is CASSQVGRWQRAYNEQFF.

This clone was seen a handful of times. This rearrangement joins TRBV7-8 to TRBJ1-6; 8 nucleotides align to TRBD1. Losses at the gene ends were 3 bases for V and 9 bases for J; bases not matched to a gene: 10. CDR1 and CDR2 (germline): SGHVS, FQNEAQ. There are 16 residues in the CDR3. CDR3 sequence (DNA): TGTGCCAGCAGCTTGACGACCGGGACAGGTGGTTCACCCCTCCACTTT. Translated: CASSLTTGTGGSPLHF.

The chain employs TRBV30 and TRBJ2-7; 9 nucleotides align to TRBD1. The V segment lost 1 base and the J segment 5 bases; nucleotides outside the gene matches: 6. The CDR3 loop spans 14 amino acids. Germline CDR1 and CDR2: GTSNPN and SVGIG (reference sequence). The CDR3: CAWSAGQGLDEQYF. The CDR3 nucleotides are TGTGCCTGGAGTGCTGGACAGGGGTTGGACGAGCAGTACTTC.

The chain joins TRBV5-1 to TRBJ2-2, with TRBD1 matching over 8 bases. Unmatched junction bases numbered 1, after V lost 0 bases and J lost 3 bases. This CDR3 comprises 15 residues. Germline CDR1 reads SGHRS; CDR2 reads YFSETQ. The CDR3 DNA reads TGCGCCAGCAGCTTGGCGGGACAGGACACCGGGGAGCTGTTTTTT. It translates to CASSLAGQDTGELFF.

The chain couples TRBV2 to TRBJ2-1, with TRBD2 identical over 11 bases. The CDR3 has 17 residues. V was pared by 7 bases and J by 4 bases, with 12 bases of the junction left unmatched. Germline V gene data show CDR1 as SNHLY and CDR2 as FYNNEI. CDR3 DNA: TGTGCCAGCAACGCGCCTTCTAGCGGGGGGTTTTACAATGAGCAGTTCTTC. It codes for CASNAPSSGGFYNEQFF. Complete variable domain (other parts from reference TRBV2 and TRBJ2-1): EPEVTQTPSHQVTQMGQEVILRCVPISNHLYFYWYRQILGQKVEFLVSFYNNEISEKSEIFDDQFSVERPDGSNFTLKIRSTKLEDSAMYFCASNAPSSGGFYNEQFFGPGTRLTVL.

This sequence joins TRBV7-8 and TRBJ1-5; D perhaps matches TRBD1 (6 bases). The CDR3 totals 15 residues. Germline values: CDR1 SGHVS, CDR2 FQNEAQ. V lost 1 base and J 6 bases, leaving 13 bases between the germline ends. In DNA form, the CDR3 reads TGTGCCAGCAGCTTAGGATTTGGGGGGGCTCAGCCCCAGCATTTT. Its protein product is CASSLGFGGAQPQHF.

This chain joins TRBV7-9 and TRBJ2-7; maybe TRBD1 (5 bases). This CDR3 has 14 amino acids. Trimming pared 2 bases from V and 3 bases from J, leaving 11 bases between. Germline CDR1 and CDR2: SEHNR and FQNEAQ (reference sequence). CDR3 in DNA: TGTGCCAGCAGCTTACCCGGACATTTCTACGAGCAGTACTTC. It yields the protein CASSLPGHFYEQYF.

The chain combines TRBV7-3 with TRBJ2-2, with 7 bases that match TRBD1. The germline V gene encodes CDR1 SGHTA and CDR2 FQGTGA. This CDR3 comprises 16 residues. Trimming cost V 1 base and J 5 bases; bases outside gene matches: 7. This chain's CDR3 is CASSLIRQGRTGELFF. In nucleotides, the CDR3 is TGTGCCAGCAGCTTAATAAGACAGGGAAGGACCGGGGAGCTGTTTTTT.

As DNA, the CDR3 is TGTGCCAGCAGTCGTCAGACAGGATCCTACGAGCAGTACTTC. Translated: CASSRQTGSYEQYF. The chain uses TRBV6-2 or TRBV6-3 and TRBJ2-7; tentatively, D is TRBD1 (6 bases). Trimming removed 5 bases at V and 1 base at J, with 12 bases between. The germline V gene encodes CDR1 MNHEY and CDR2 SVGEGT. This CDR3 is 14 amino acids long.

The chain recombines TRBV15 with TRBJ2-7, with D perhaps matching TRBD2 (6 bases). CDR1 and CDR2 from the germline V gene are LNHNV and YYDKDF (reference sequence). Trimming cost V 5 bases and J 6 bases, with 17 bases left between them. The CDR3 loop spans 14 amino acids. The CDR3 DNA reads as TGTGCCACCAGCGGACTAATGGTAGGGGTCGAGCAGTACTTC. Translated: CATSGLMVGVEQYF.

CDR3 sequence (DNA): TGTGCCAGCAGTGATGCCGCGACAGGGATAGGCTATGGCTACACCTTC. It is translated as CASSDAATGIGYGYTF. This chain uses TRBV6-1 with TRBJ1-2, with 7 nucleotides matching TRBD1. The germline CDR1 and CDR2 sequences are MNHNS and SASEGT. The CDR3 loop spans 16 amino acids. After removal of 3 bases from V and 4 bases from J, the junction contained 11 bases not matched to a gene.

The chain uses TRBV4-3 and TRBJ1-6, with unresolved D. Trimming left V 2 bases short and J 7 bases short, with 9 bases between. The CDR3 is made up of 14 amino acids. Germline CDR1 and CDR2: LGHNA and YSLEER. The CDR3 DNA is TGCGCCAGCAGCCAAATCCCTGCGAATTCACCCCTCCACTTT. Protein product: CASSQIPANSPLHF.

The chain uses TRBV15 and TRBJ2-5; a possible D gene is TRBD1 (7 bases). The ends were cut back, 6 bases at V and 4 bases at J, with 15 bases in the middle. This CDR3 spans 14 amino acids. Per germline, CDR1 LNHNV and CDR2 YYDKDF (reference sequence). DNA for the CDR3: TGTGCCACCAGGTTCGCAGGGGGAGGAGAGACCCAGTACTTC. Its translation: CATRFAGGGETQYF.